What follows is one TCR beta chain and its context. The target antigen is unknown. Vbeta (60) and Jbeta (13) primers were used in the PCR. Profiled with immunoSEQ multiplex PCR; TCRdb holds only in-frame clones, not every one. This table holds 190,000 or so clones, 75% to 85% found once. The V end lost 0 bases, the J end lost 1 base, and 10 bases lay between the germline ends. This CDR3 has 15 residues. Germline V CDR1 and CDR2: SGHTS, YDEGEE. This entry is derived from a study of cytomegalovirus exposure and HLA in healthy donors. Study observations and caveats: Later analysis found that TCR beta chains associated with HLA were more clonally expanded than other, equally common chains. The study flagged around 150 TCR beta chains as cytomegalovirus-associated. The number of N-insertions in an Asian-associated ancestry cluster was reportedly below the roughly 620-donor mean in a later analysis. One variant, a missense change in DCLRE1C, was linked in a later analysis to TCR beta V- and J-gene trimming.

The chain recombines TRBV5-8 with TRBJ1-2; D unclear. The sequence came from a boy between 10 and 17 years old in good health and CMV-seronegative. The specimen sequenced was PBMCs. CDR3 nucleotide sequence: TGTGCCAGCAGCTTGGACGGCCGACTTAACTATGGCTACACCTTC. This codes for CASSLDGRLNYGYTF.